Presented here are 32 T cell receptor beta chains from one specimen sequenced in a study of blood T cell repertoires in COVID-19 (dated by TCRdb to the early 2020s). Library preparation used the immunoSEQ multiplex PCR assay. TCRdb holds this immuneACCESS table with in-frame rearrangements only. Some clones are missing; in checked studies, unresolved V genes explain under half, and the rest has no known cause. The sample yields under 70,000 clones; under 90% were counted once. The top ten hold 10% to 15% of the sample. Sequencing used peripheral blood. These receptors all come from a woman of 80 years or more with acute or convalescent COVID-19.

The chain employs TRBV3-1 (or the pseudogene TRBV3-2) and TRBJ1-2, with 7 bases fitting TRBD1. The CDR3 sequence is 13 residues long. Losses at the gene ends were 1 base for V and 4 bases for J; bases not matched to a gene: 0. Germline loops: CDR1 LGHDT, CDR2 YNNKEL (reference sequence). CDR3 nucleotide sequence: TGTGCCAGCAGCCAAGGGGACAGCTATGGCTACACCTTC. Translated, it gives CASSQGDSYGYTF.

This clone has only a few counts. J is TRBJ1-5 and V is TRBV5-1; D is unresolved. Germline CDR1 is SGHRS and CDR2 is YFSETQ. The CDR3 is made up of 14 amino acids. The V gene lost 4 bases and the J gene lost 2 bases, with 10 bases spanning the gap. As DNA, the CDR3 is TGCGCCAGCAGCGCCGAGGGAGGCAATCAGCCCCAGCATTTT. Encoded protein: CASSAEGGNQPQHF.

This clone was seen a few times. The chain links TRBV2 to TRBJ2-7, with 9 bases lining up with TRBD1. The V and J ends lost 7 bases and 3 bases, in that order; junction bases with no gene match: 10. Germline CDR1 is SNHLY and CDR2 is FYNNEI. The CDR3 is 15 amino acids. CDR3 sequence (DNA): TGTGCCAGCAAACAACAGGGGGCTGCCTTCTACGAGCAGTACTTC. Its translation is CASKQQGAAFYEQYF.

This sequence joins TRBV19 and TRBJ2-6; 8 nucleotides line up with TRBD1. Germline V gene data show CDR1 as LNHDA and CDR2 as SQIVND (reference sequence). The junction had 5 bases not matched to a gene; V was cut back by 5 bases and J by 2 bases. The CDR3 loop spans 16 amino acids. CDR3 nucleotide sequence: TGTGCCAGTAGTCCCCGACAGGGGACTGGGGCCAACGTCCTGACTTTC. Protein product: CASSPRQGTGANVLTF.

J is TRBJ2-7 and V is TRBV6-5; weak D call: TRBD2 (6 bases). Germline CDR1 and CDR2: MNHEY and SVGAGI. Trimming took off 4 bases at V and 3 bases at J, with 13 bases between the two ends. The CDR3 contains 14 residues. CDR3 DNA: TGTGCCAGCAGTTCGTCCGGGACTGGCTACGAGCAGTACTTC. Protein sequence: CASSSSGTGYEQYF.

The rearrangement links TRBV6-5 to TRBJ2-7, with D perhaps matching TRBD2 (6 bases). Germline-derived CDR1 and CDR2 are MNHEY and SVGAGI. V was pared by 11 bases and J by 1 base, with 21 bases between. This CDR3 contains 15 residues. CDR3 DNA: TGTGCCTCCGAAGAAGCCGGACTACGGTCCTACGAGCAGTACTTC. Residues: CASEEAGLRSYEQYF.

The rearrangement links TRBV28 to TRBJ1-1, with TRBD1 identical over 7 bases. With 8 bases clipped from V and 1 base from J, the junction kept 7 bases outside the gene matches. The germline V gene has CDR1 MDHEN and CDR2 SYDVKM. The CDR3 length is 14 residues. The DNA of the CDR3 is TGTGCCAGCGTGCATACAGGGGCGAACACTGAAGCTTTCTTT. Protein sequence: CASVHTGANTEAFF.

V is TRBV29-1 and J is TRBJ1-3; D might be TRBD1 (6 bases). The CDR3 totals 14 residues. Germline V gene data show CDR1 as SQVTM and CDR2 as ANQGSEA. V was clipped by 3 bases and J by 4 bases, with 13 bases between them. CDR3: CSVEPGAGGNTIYF. Here the CDR3 DNA reads TGCAGCGTTGAGCCAGGGGCCGGAGGAAACACCATATATTTT.

CDR3 region: CASSPLSRYNEQFF. CDR3 in DNA: TGTGCCAGCTCACCACTTTCCAGATACAATGAGCAGTTCTTC. This sequence joins TRBV18 and TRBJ2-1, with D hard to call. Trimming cost V 1 base and J 4 bases, with 8 bases left between them. The CDR3 runs 14 residues. CDR1 and CDR2 from the germline V gene are KGHSH and LQKENI.

The chain joins TRBV3-1 (or the pseudogene TRBV3-2) to TRBJ2-7; tentatively, D is TRBD2 (5 bases). With 2 bases removed from V and 0 bases from J, the gap between germline ends came to 11 bases. The CDR3 has 15 residues. Germline V lookup: CDR1 LGHDT, CDR2 YNNKEL (reference sequence). The CDR3 DNA follows: TGTGCCAGCAGCCAAAGGCGGGCAAGCTCCTACGAGCAGTACTTC. It codes for CASSQRRASSYEQYF.

The rearrangement joins TRBV7-8 to TRBJ1-1; D gene ambiguous. Trimming stripped 2 bases from V and 2 bases from J, with 6 bases between. This CDR3 has 13 amino acids. In germline, CDR1 is SGHVS, CDR2 FQNEAQ. The chain's CDR3 is CASSLQINTEAFF. Here the CDR3 DNA reads TGTGCCAGCAGCTTACAGATAAACACTGAAGCTTTCTTT.

The chain is built from TRBV5-1 and TRBJ1-1; possible D gene TRBD1, 6 bases. Germline lookup yields CDR1 SGHRS and CDR2 YFSETQ. V was clipped by 5 bases and J by 2 bases, with 22 bases between them. The CDR3 totals 17 residues. CDR3 amino acids: CASRQERGAGINTEAFF. CDR3 DNA sequence: TGCGCCAGCAGACAGGAGCGGGGGGCCGGCATAAACACTGAAGCTTTCTTT. Using reference TRBV5-1 and TRBJ1-1 for the parts outside the CDR3, the full variable domain is KAGVTQTPRYLIKTRGQQVTLSCSPISGHRSVSWYQQTPGQGLQFLFEYFSETQRNKGNFPGRFSGRQFSNSRSEMNVSTLELGDSALYLCASRQERGAGINTEAFFGQGTRLTVV.

This rearrangement joins TRBV29-1 to TRBJ2-4; weak D call: TRBD1 (8 bases). Between the trimmed V and J ends, which lost 7 bases and 7 bases, there was a span of 17 bases. CDR3 length equals 13 residues. Germline V CDR1 and CDR2: SQVTM, ANQGSEA. This CDR3 is CSARTGTTNIQYF. CDR3 sequence (DNA): TGCAGCGCCAGGACAGGGACTACGAACATTCAGTACTTC.

The chain links TRBV3-1 (or the pseudogene TRBV3-2) to TRBJ1-5; 7 bases are shared with TRBD1. Germline V CDR1 and CDR2: LGHDT, YNNKEL (reference sequence). The CDR3 has 16 amino acids. Losses at the gene ends were 2 bases for V and 3 bases for J; bases not matched to a gene: 7. CDR3 bases: TGTGCCAGCAGCCAAAGTAACAGGGGAAACAATCAGCCCCAGCATTTT. Protein: CASSQSNRGNNQPQHF.

The CDR3 DNA reads as TGTGCCAGCAGTTACCCACAGAATGAGCAGTTCTTC. Amino acids: CASSYPQNEQFF. V and J are TRBV6-2 or TRBV6-3 and TRBJ2-1; no firm D call. CDR3 length: 12 amino acids. Germline loops: CDR1 MNHEY, CDR2 SVGEGT. V was pared by 2 bases and J by 7 bases, with 6 bases between.

V usage is TRBV28 and J usage is TRBJ2-7, with D possibly being TRBD1 (6 bases). Germline V lookup: CDR1 MDHEN, CDR2 SYDVKM. The V gene lost 8 bases and the J gene lost 4 bases, with 21 bases spanning the gap. This CDR3 is built from 15 residues. For the CDR3, the DNA is TGTGCCAGCCCCCCAAGAGCAGGGGTCACTTACGAGCAGTACTTC. This sequence encodes CASPPRAGVTYEQYF.

This clone came up once. The chain's CDR3 is CASSSRTGPFYTF. Written as DNA, the CDR3 is TGTGCCAGCAGCTCACGGACAGGCCCCTTCTACACCTTC. The V call is TRBV7-9, the J call TRBJ1-2, with TRBD1 matching 7 bases. Trimming at V came to 4 bases and at J to 10 bases, leaving 9 bases not matched to a gene. This CDR3 contains 13 residues. Germline loops: CDR1 SEHNR, CDR2 FQNEAQ (reference sequence).

The table lists this clone with a count of one. V usage is TRBV6-1 and J usage is TRBJ1-2; 10 bases match TRBD1. CDR1 is MNHNS and CDR2 is SASEGT in the germline V gene. The V and J ends lost 0 bases and 4 bases, in that order; junction bases with no gene match: 8. The CDR3 is 17 amino acids. For the CDR3, the DNA is TGTGCCAGCAGTGAAGCGGGGACAGGGGTCCTGGGCTATGGCTACACCTTC. Translated: CASSEAGTGVLGYGYTF.

The V gene is TRBV11-2, the J gene TRBJ1-1; 9 bases fit TRBD1. Germline V gene lookup returns CDR1 SGHAT and CDR2 FQNNGV. This CDR3 contains 18 residues. V lost 5 bases and J lost 0; bases outside the gene matches: 13. In nucleotides, the CDR3 is TGTGCCAGCAGCACCAGACAGGGGGGGACGAGGATGAACACTGAAGCTTTCTTT. Amino acid sequence: CASSTRQGGTRMNTEAFF.

V is TRBV5-6 and J is TRBJ2-4; TRBD1 is a possible D gene (6 bases). The V end lost 1 base, the J end lost 0 bases, and 8 bases lay between the germline ends. The CDR3 extends over 15 amino acids. CDR1 is SGHDT, CDR2 YYEEEE, per germline. This chain's CDR3 is CASSLQGIAKNIQYF. The CDR3 region has the DNA TGTGCCAGCAGCTTGCAGGGGATAGCCAAAAACATTCAGTACTTC.

The chain employs TRBV6-4 and TRBJ1-2; TRBD1 agrees at 7 bases. The germline V gene encodes CDR1 MRHNA and CDR2 SNTAGT. The CDR3 has 13 residues. Germline trimming cut 2 bases from V and 8 bases from J; bases unmatched to any gene: 5. CDR3 residues: CASSDQGVGGYTF. The CDR3 bases are TGTGCCAGCAGTGACCAGGGGGTAGGCGGCTACACCTTC.

This sequence joins TRBV7-8 and TRBJ1-5; 7 nucleotides agree with TRBD1. Germline V CDR1 and CDR2: SGHVS, FQNEAQ. The CDR3 covers 14 residues. Unmatched junction bases numbered 5, after V lost 3 bases and J lost 6 bases. The CDR3 DNA reads as TGTGCCAGCAGCTTCCAATCAGGGGGTCAGCCCCAGCATTTT. This gives the protein CASSFQSGGQPQHF.

This chain connects TRBV9 to TRBJ1-6, with TRBD1 as a possible D gene (5 bases). The V and J ends lost 0 bases and 8 bases respectively, with 9 bases between them. This CDR3 is 14 amino acids long. Germline V gene data show CDR1 as SGDLS and CDR2 as YYNGEE. CDR3 residues: CASSVGGEDSPLHF. For the CDR3, the DNA is TGTGCCAGCAGCGTAGGGGGGGAAGATTCACCCCTCCACTTT.

The chain combines TRBV11-3 with TRBJ2-5; D not resolved. Germline V gene lookup returns CDR1 SGHNT and CDR2 YENEEA. Deletions cut 4 bases from V and 5 bases from J, with 17 bases between. The CDR3 consists of 15 residues. CDR3 bases: TGTGCCAGCAGCTCCCTATCTCCCCTCGGGGAGACCCAGTACTTC. Translated: CASSSLSPLGETQYF.

The rearrangement uses TRBV7-8 and TRBJ1-2, with D possibly TRBD1 on 5 matching bases. In germline, CDR1 is SGHVS, CDR2 FQNEAQ. Trimming shortened V by 3 bases and J by 1 base, and 6 bases separated the two germline ends. CDR3 length equals 13 residues. The CDR3 DNA sequence: TGTGCCAGCAGCTTCGACAGTAACTATGGCTACACCTTC. Amino acid sequence: CASSFDSNYGYTF.

The chain carries TRBV5-4 and TRBJ2-3, with D perhaps TRBD2 (7 bases). This CDR3 is built from 15 residues. The germline V and J ends were trimmed by 2 bases and 2 bases, with 12 bases remaining between them. CDR1 is SGHNT, CDR2 YYREEE, per germline (reference sequence). The CDR3 here is CASSLGGAFTDTQYF. The CDR3 bases are TGTGCCAGCAGCTTAGGGGGGGCATTCACAGATACGCAGTATTTT.

J is TRBJ2-5 and V is TRBV9, with TRBD2 matching over 13 bases. This CDR3 has 16 residues. Germline trimming cut 6 bases from V and 4 bases from J; bases unmatched to any gene: 9. The germline gives CDR1 SGDLS, CDR2 YYNGEE. CDR3 loop: CASTITSGGAGETQYF. For the CDR3, the DNA is TGTGCCAGCACAATCACTAGCGGGGGGGCTGGAGAGACCCAGTACTTC.

The chain carries TRBV28 and TRBJ1-2; D call uncertain. Trimming shortened V by 5 bases and J by 5 bases, and 9 bases separated the two germline ends. Germline V gene lookup returns CDR1 MDHEN and CDR2 SYDVKM. This CDR3 contains 12 residues. CDR3 nucleotides: TGTGCCAGCAGTGGGCTATCATATGGCTACACCTTC. This encodes CASSGLSYGYTF.

This chain uses TRBV6-6 with TRBJ2-7, with D possibly matching TRBD1 (7 bases). The CDR3 is 15 residues long. CDR1 is MNHNY and CDR2 is SVGAGI in the germline V gene (reference sequence). V lost 8 bases to trimming and J lost 6 bases, with 23 bases between them. CDR3 bases: TGTGCCAGCGGGGCCGGAGGGCAGGGGGGACTCGAGCAGTACTTC. Residues: CASGAGGQGGLEQYF.

V is TRBV5-8 and J is TRBJ1-2; D is possibly TRBD1 (5 bases). V was trimmed by 4 bases and J by 8 bases, leaving 12 bases between them. From germline, CDR1 is SGHTS and CDR2 YDEGEE. The CDR3 spans 12 residues. The CDR3 region is CASSLVGQGYTF. CDR3 DNA: TGTGCCAGCAGCCTGGTGGGGCAAGGCTACACCTTC.

The gene calls are TRBV4-1 and TRBJ2-3; 10 nucleotides match TRBD1. The CDR3 has 15 residues. Trimming at V came to 4 bases and at J to 1 base, leaving 2 bases not matched to a gene. Germline lookup yields CDR1 MGHRA and CDR2 YSYEKL. The CDR3 sequence: CASSPGQGRTDTQYF. The CDR3 DNA reads TGCGCCAGCAGCCCGGGACAGGGGCGCACAGATACGCAGTATTTT.

The chain joins TRBV4-1 to TRBJ2-2; possibly TRBD1 for D (5 bases). V was shortened by 4 bases and J by 1 base, with 10 bases between the two germline ends. Germline CDR1 and CDR2: MGHRA and YSYEKL. The CDR3 totals 15 residues. CDR3 sequence (DNA): TGCGCCAGCAGCCTAGGGGTAGGGAACACCGGGGAGCTGTTTTTT. Residues: CASSLGVGNTGELFF.